Listed below are T cell receptor beta chains from one sample, sequenced in a study of CXCR3 chemokines and chemotherapy response in bladder cancer. Via MiXCR, TCRdb re-called the PCR reads, giving one row per CDR3 protein. Seen here are about 13,000 distinct CDR3 sequences, roughly 12% observed once, and the top ten hold 25% to 30%. Sampling took place from a patient whose treatment included neoadjuvant chemotherapy. Receptors were obtained from a human donor with bladder cancer that did not respond to neoadjuvant chemotherapy. Each CDR3 is given with its conserved first and last residue. The D gene is left open where the match is weak. Rows give clone size only sometimes, using once, few, many, or a class for an expanded clone.

clone size,D gene,V gene,J gene,CDR3 DNA,CDR3 protein
medium-sized,-,TRBV10-3,TRBJ1-5,TGTGCCATCAGTGACGGGGTTAGCAATCAGCCCCAGCATTTT,CAISDGVSNQPQHF
many,TRBD2,TRBV19,TRBJ2-5,TGTGCCAGTAGTAGCGGGGGAAGCCTAGAGACCCAGTACTTC,CASSSGGSLETQYF
-,-,TRBV20-1,TRBJ2-5,TGCAGTGCTGACCAAGAGACCCGGTACTTC,CSADQETRYF
-,-,TRBV6-5,TRBJ1-2,TGTGCCAGCAGTTACTCGAGTAGGCCGCCCTATGGCTACACCTTC,CASSYSSRPPYGYTF
medium-sized,-,TRBV6-2/TRBV6-3,TRBJ2-3,TGTGCCAGCAGTTACTTCGGGGGATCTTCTAGCACAGATACGCAGTATTTT,CASSYFGGSSSTDTQYF
many,-,TRBV18,TRBJ2-5,TGTGCCAGCTCACCCTGGACGTCTGGGCAAGAGACCCAGTACTTC,CASSPWTSGQETQYF
-,TRBD1,TRBV6-5,TRBJ1-6,TGTGCCAGCAGGGGGACAGGGGGCTTTTTGTCTTCACCCCCCCACTTT,CASRGTGGFLSSPPHF
-,TRBD1,TRBV20-1,TRBJ1-6,TGCAGTGCTAGACACAACAGGGGGCTGGATAATTCACCCCTCCACTTT,CSARHNRGLDNSPLHF
many,-,TRBV10-3,TRBJ2-5,TGTGCCATCAGCAGGGGTGAGGAGACCCAGTACTTC,CAISRGEETQYF
few,TRBD1,TRBV7-9,TRBJ1-2,TGTGCCAGCAGCTTAGCGGCGACAGGGTTGCGTGGCTACACCTTC,CASSLAATGLRGYTF
many,-,TRBV6-5,TRBJ1-6,TGTGCCAGCAGTTACGGTCTCAGGGGACGGTATAATTCACCCCTCCACTTT,CASSYGLRGRYNSPLHF
-,-,TRBV30,TRBJ1-3,TGTGCCTGTCAGGGGACCCTCTCTGGAAACACCATATATTTT,CACQGTLSGNTIYF
-,TRBD2,TRBV29-1,TRBJ2-7,TGCAGCGTTGTAGGTAGCGGGAGTCGGCAATACGAGCAGTACTTC,CSVVGSGSRQYEQYF
few,TRBD1,TRBV13,TRBJ2-7,TGTGCCAGCAGCTTAACGGGGACAGGGGGCCAGCAGTACTTC,CASSLTGTGGQQYF
many,-,TRBV6-2/TRBV6-3,TRBJ2-7,TGTGCCAGCAGTTACCGGGACAAAGCCTACGAGCAGTACTTC,CASSYRDKAYEQYF
-,-,TRBV28,TRBJ1-5,TGTGCCAGCAGTCCCCACCGACAGTCCAATCAGCCCCAGCATTTT,CASSPHRQSNQPQHF
few,-,TRBV27,TRBJ1-2,TGTGCCAGCAGTTCGAAGGGGCGGGCTAACTATGGCTACACCTTC,CASSSKGRANYGYTF
-,-,TRBV20-1,TRBJ1-2,TGCAGTGCAACCGCAAGGGGGGACTATGGCTACACCTTC,CSATARGDYGYTF
many,TRBD1,TRBV27,TRBJ2-3,TGTGCCAGCAAAAACTCTGACAGGGCAGATACGCAGTATTTT,CASKNSDRADTQYF
few,-,TRBV18,TRBJ2-3,TGTGCCAGCTCACCACCGGTTTTTGAGGAAAAGTTCACAGATACGCAGTATTTT,CASSPPVFEEKFTDTQYF
once,-,TRBV28,TRBJ2-7,TGTGCCAGCAGTTTATCCCTCGGGACACAATCCTACGAGCAGTACTTC,CASSLSLGTQSYEQYF
many,-,TRBV7-2,TRBJ1-6,TGTGCCAGCAGCTTCTCCGGCTCCTATAATTCACCCCTCCACTTT,CASSFSGSYNSPLHF
many,TRBD1,TRBV7-2,TRBJ2-2,TGTGCCAGCAGCTTACGGTACAGGGGTTCGAACACCGGGGAGCTGTTTTTT,CASSLRYRGSNTGELFF
many,-,TRBV29-1,TRBJ1-2,TGCAGCGTTACGGGGATGGGAAACTATGGCTACACCTTC,CSVTGMGNYGYTF
many,-,TRBV29-1,TRBJ2-7,TGCAGCGTTGTTTTCACTGGATACGAGCAGTACTTC,CSVVFTGYEQYF
many,-,TRBV18,TRBJ1-1,TGTGCCAGCTCCTCTGACAACACTGAAGCTTTCTTT,CASSSDNTEAFF
few,-,TRBV15,TRBJ2-2,TGTGCCACCAGCAGAGATTTGACAGGAACCGGGGAGCTGTTTTTT,CATSRDLTGTGELFF
many,-,TRBV7-9,TRBJ2-3,TGTGCCAGCAGCTTAACGGGGGCAGATACGCAGTATTTT,CASSLTGADTQYF
many,-,TRBV6-1,TRBJ2-6,TGTGCCAGCACCCAGACAGCCCTACTCTCTGGGGCCAACGTCCTGACTTTC,CASTQTALLSGANVLTF
few,-,TRBV27,TRBJ1-3,TGTGCCAGCAACAGGGAAGGAAACACCATATATTTT,CASNREGNTIYF
many,-,TRBV19,TRBJ2-1,TGTGCCAGTGGGACTTCCAATGAGCAGTTCTTC,CASGTSNEQFF
many,-,TRBV19,TRBJ2-7,TGTGCCAGTAGTACAGGCTCCTACGAGCAGTACTTC,CASSTGSYEQYF
many,-,TRBV7-2,TRBJ2-7,TGTGCCAGCAGCATTCCGGGGGCCCGAAGCTCCTACGAGCAGTACTTC,CASSIPGARSSYEQYF
many,TRBD1,TRBV7-2,TRBJ1-2,TGTGCCAGCAGACTAGGTTTGACAGGGGAGAAAGGCTACACCTTC,CASRLGLTGEKGYTF
many,-,TRBV19,TRBJ2-7,TGTGCCAGTAATCTAGCCCCTGAGGGCGAGCAGTACTTC,CASNLAPEGEQYF
-,TRBD1,TRBV11-2,TRBJ2-2,TGTGCCAGCAGCTTGAGCTTGGCAGGGGGCATTTCCGGGGAGCTGTTTTTT,CASSLSLAGGISGELFF
many,-,TRBV9,TRBJ1-2,TGTGCCAGCAGCGTAGGAGGGGCAGGTGCGGACTATGGCTACACCTTC,CASSVGGAGADYGYTF
many,TRBD1,TRBV6-6,TRBJ1-4,TGTGCCAGCAGGGGACAGGGGGCGTATAGTGAAAAACTGTTTTTT,CASRGQGAYSEKLFF
many,TRBD1,TRBV6-1,TRBJ1-1,TGTGCCAGCAGTCTTACAGGGGTGAACACTGAAGCTTTCTTT,CASSLTGVNTEAFF
medium-sized,TRBD1,TRBV7-2,TRBJ1-2,TGTGCCAGCAGCTGGGGACAGGCCAACTATGGCTACACCTTC,CASSWGQANYGYTF
few,-,TRBV6-2/TRBV6-3,TRBJ2-7,TGTGCCAGCAATCCAGAGGGGTGGAGGGCCTACGAGCAGTACTTC,CASNPEGWRAYEQYF
many,TRBD1,TRBV18,TRBJ2-7,TGTGCCAGCTCACCGACAGGGGGCGGCGAGCAGTACTTC,CASSPTGGGEQYF
many,TRBD1,TRBV29-1,TRBJ1-1,TGCAGCGCCGGCGGGACAGGTCAAACTGAAGCTTTCTTT,CSAGGTGQTEAFF
-,-,TRBV28,TRBJ1-5,TGTGCCAGCAGTTTAGGGACAATATCTAGCAATCAGCCCCAGCATTTT,CASSLGTISSNQPQHF
-,-,TRBV29-1,TRBJ2-2,TGCAGCGTTTCTCATTCTTTTGACTCAATTGGCGCCGGGGAGCTGTTTTTT,CSVSHSFDSIGAGELFF
medium-sized,TRBD1,TRBV27,TRBJ1-2,TGTGCCACCCTTCAGGCGGCAGGGGGCGACTATGGCTACACCTTC,CATLQAAGGDYGYTF
many,-,TRBV7-2,TRBJ1-2,TGTGCCAGCAGCTCGGGACTACGGGCGGGGGGCTACACCTTC,CASSSGLRAGGYTF
many,-,TRBV18,TRBJ2-7,TGTGCCAGCTCACCCGAAGGCTACGAGCAGTACTTC,CASSPEGYEQYF
many,-,TRBV15,TRBJ1-5,TGTGCCACCAGCAGCCAAAGGGGGACAAGAGCAAATCAGCCCCAGCATTTT,CATSSQRGTRANQPQHF
many,-,TRBV6-5,TRBJ1-6,TGTGCCAGCAGTTACTCGATAGGGGCCTCGGGTAATTCACCCCTCCACTTT,CASSYSIGASGNSPLHF
many,TRBD1,TRBV7-9,TRBJ1-2,TGTGCCAGCAGCTTGACAGGGGACTATGGCTACACCTTC,CASSLTGDYGYTF
-,-,TRBV12-3/TRBV12-4,TRBJ2-2,TGTGCCAGCAGAATCGGGGGGAACACCGGGGAGCTGTTTTTT,CASRIGGNTGELFF
many,-,TRBV6-5,TRBJ1-3,TGTGCCAGCAGCCCCGGGAGGTTTGACTCTGGAAACACCATATATTTT,CASSPGRFDSGNTIYF
medium-sized,TRBD1,TRBV6-1,TRBJ2-1,TGTGCCAGCAGCGTCGGGACAGCCTACAATGAGCAGTTCTTC,CASSVGTAYNEQFF